Reported below is one TCR beta chain. J gave up 4 bases and V 5 bases, and 6 bases lay outside the gene matches. The CDR3 has 15 amino acids. From germline, CDR1 is SEHNR and CDR2 FQNEAQ (reference sequence). The data stem from a study of CD8 T cells in Susac syndrome. RNA totalling roughly 0.45 to 1 ug underwent reverse transcription with random hexamers. immunoSEQ multiplex PCR amplified TCR beta CDR3 across 54 Vbeta, 13 Jbeta. TCRdb redid the calling of the immunoSEQ multiplex PCR reads with MiXCR, one entry per CDR3 protein. The sample yields about 400,000 distinct CDR3 sequences, approximately 89% seen once. The patients who served as multiple sclerosis controls were treatment-naive and had stable or active relapsing-remitting disease that fulfilled the revised McDonald criteria.

This clonotype originated in a human donor with multiple sclerosis. The chain has TRBV7-9 and TRBJ1-5; 9 nucleotides match TRBD1. Material for sequencing was CD8+ T cells from PBMCs. The CDR3 region is CASSHGQGPNQPQHF. Written as DNA, the CDR3 is TGTGCCAGCAGCCACGGACAGGGGCCAAATCAGCCCCAGCATTTT.